What follows are 32 T cell receptor beta chains derived from one specimen sequenced in a study of blood T cell repertoires in COVID-19. Repertoires were generated with immunoSEQ multiplex PCR, while TCRdb's copy carries only in-frame clones and drops some. The data hold about 200,000 clones, with approximately 78% observed a single time. Sequencing was done on a sample of peripheral blood. Every receptor here comes from an elderly woman with acute or convalescent COVID-19.

V usage is TRBV9 and J usage is TRBJ2-2; TRBD2 might be the D (5 bases). Trimming cost V 0 bases and J 4 bases, with 10 bases left between them. In germline, CDR1 is SGDLS, CDR2 YYNGEE. This CDR3 is 15 amino acids long. The CDR3 region is CASSVAGKVTGELFF. The DNA for the CDR3 is TGTGCCAGCAGCGTAGCGGGGAAGGTCACCGGGGAGCTGTTTTTT.

This chain uses TRBV5-1 with TRBJ1-1; TRBD1 aligns across 10 bases. The V gene's germline CDR1 is SGHRS and CDR2 YFSETQ. This CDR3 has 18 residues. Trimming at V came to 4 bases and at J to 1 base, leaving 13 bases not matched to a gene. DNA of the CDR3: TGCGCCAGCAGCCCCGCGGTTCCGGGACAGGGGCCGAACACTGAAGCTTTCTTT. Its translation is CASSPAVPGQGPNTEAFF.

The rearrangement links TRBV27 to TRBJ1-4; TRBD1 matches 8 bases. After removal of 3 bases from V and 8 bases from J, the junction contained 8 bases not matched to a gene. The CDR3 is 15 residues long. Germline V gene data show CDR1 as MNHEY and CDR2 as SMNVEV (reference sequence). CDR3 bases: TGTGCCAGCAGTTTTATAGGACAGGGTGGGGAAAAACTGTTTTTT. It encodes CASSFIGQGGEKLFF.

V gene TRBV4-2 combines with J gene TRBJ2-3, with 8 positions matching TRBD2. The junction had 6 bases not matched to a gene; V was cut back by 4 bases and J by 0 bases. This CDR3 contains 16 residues. CDR1 is LGHNA and CDR2 is YNFKEQ in the germline V gene. The CDR3: CASSPQSGGSTDTQYF. The CDR3 DNA sequence: TGTGCCAGCAGCCCCCAGTCGGGGGGGAGCACAGATACGCAGTATTTT.

The CDR3 bases are TGCGCCAGCAGCCAAGAGGGGACTACCTTACCCGGGGAGCTGTTTTTT. Translating gives CASSQEGTTLPGELFF. The rearrangement links TRBV4-1 to TRBJ2-2; 7 nucleotides align to TRBD2. Germline CDR1 and CDR2: MGHRA and YSYEKL. The CDR3 is made up of 16 amino acids. The junction had 7 bases not matched to a gene; V was cut back by 0 bases and J by 6 bases.

This sequence joins TRBV28 and TRBJ1-1, with no clear D. The CDR3 loop spans 13 amino acids. The germline gives CDR1 MDHEN, CDR2 SYDVKM. V was trimmed by 8 bases and J by 7 bases, leaving 17 bases between them. The CDR3 sequence: CASLVEGAVEAFF. CDR3 bases: TGTGCCAGCCTCGTCGAGGGCGCGGTTGAAGCTTTCTTT.

This chain uses TRBV9 with TRBJ2-1; perhaps TRBD1 as D (5 bases). The CDR3 covers 14 residues. Looked up from germline, CDR1 is SGDLS and CDR2 is YYNGEE. Trimming took off 0 bases at V and 6 bases at J, with 10 bases between the two ends. The DNA of the CDR3 is TGTGCCAGCAGCGTAGTTGGGGCAGGCAATGAGCAGTTCTTC. Residues: CASSVVGAGNEQFF.

The chain links TRBV7-9 to TRBJ1-2; no reliable D call. The germline V gene encodes CDR1 SEHNR and CDR2 FQNEAQ (reference sequence). This CDR3 spans 15 amino acids. The V and J ends lost 5 bases and 0 bases respectively, with 13 bases between them. The CDR3 DNA is TGTGCCAGCAGCCCCCCTTTTGAGACTAACTATGGCTACACCTTC. Its translation: CASSPPFETNYGYTF. Full variable domain (rest looked up from reference TRBV7-9 and TRBJ1-2): DTGVSQNPRHKITKRGQNVTFRCDPISEHNRLYWYRQTLGQGPEFLTYFQNEAQLEKSRLLSDRFSAERPKGSFSTLEIQRTEQGDSAMYLCASSPPFETNYGYTFGSGTRLTVV.

The chain couples TRBV18 to TRBJ1-6; D is unclear. This CDR3 has 12 amino acids. Germline V gives CDR1 KGHSH, CDR2 LQKENI. V gave up 3 bases and J gave up 14 bases, with 11 bases separating them. The CDR3 DNA follows: TGTGCCAGCTCACCTGGCTCCCAGGCCCTCCACTTT. Its protein is CASSPGSQALHF.

The chain recombines TRBV4-2 with TRBJ1-1; D ambiguous. The germline V gene encodes CDR1 LGHNA and CDR2 YNFKEQ. Trimming left V 6 bases short and J 3 bases short, with 17 bases between. The CDR3 is 15 amino acids. DNA for the CDR3: TGTGCCAGCAGGCGAGCGACCATTTTGGACACTGAAGCTTTCTTT. Encoded protein: CASRRATILDTEAFF.

The rearrangement joins TRBV28 to TRBJ1-2; TRBD1 is a possible D gene (6 bases). This CDR3 has 13 residues. Germline-derived CDR1 and CDR2 are MDHEN and SYDVKM. V was clipped by 8 bases and J by 4 bases, with 14 bases between them. The CDR3: CASDFGQRYGYTF. DNA of the CDR3: TGTGCCAGCGACTTTGGACAGCGCTATGGCTACACCTTC.

The chain employs TRBV5-1 and TRBJ2-7; 10 nucleotides align to TRBD2. The V gene end was trimmed by 2 bases and the J gene end by 0 bases; junction bases not matched to a gene: 2. The germline gives CDR1 SGHRS, CDR2 YFSETQ. The length of the CDR3 is 15 residues. In nucleotides, the CDR3 is TGCGCCAGCAGCTTTAGCGGGGGGCCCTCCTACGAGCAGTACTTC. This translates into CASSFSGGPSYEQYF.

Only a few counts were recorded for this clone. The V gene is TRBV5-4, the J gene TRBJ2-1, with 11 bases fitting TRBD1. Germline V CDR1 and CDR2: SGHNT, YYREEE (reference sequence). Germline trimming cut 1 base from V and 7 bases from J; bases unmatched to any gene: 4. The CDR3 extends over 15 amino acids. The CDR3 region has the DNA TGTGCCAGCAGCTTGAGGACAGGGGGCGGGAATGAGCAGTTCTTC. Translated: CASSLRTGGGNEQFF.

This clone was observed a single time. The V call is TRBV7-6, the J call TRBJ2-1; TRBD2 matches at 7 bases. Germline V gives CDR1 SGHVS, CDR2 FNYEAQ. CDR3 length: 18 amino acids. The V segment lost 5 bases and the J segment 5 bases; nucleotides outside the gene matches: 18. CDR3 in amino acids: CASSPRAIAGPANNEQFF. CDR3 nucleotide sequence: TGTGCCAGCAGCCCTCGCGCCATAGCGGGCCCAGCGAACAATGAGCAGTTCTTC.

This chain joins TRBV7-8 and TRBJ2-7, with D unclear. Trimming cost V 2 bases and J 3 bases, with 5 bases left between them. The CDR3 consists of 12 residues. Germline assignment: CDR1 SGHVS and CDR2 FQNEAQ. The CDR3 is CASSLHSYEQYF. The CDR3 nucleotides read TGTGCCAGCAGCTTACACAGCTACGAGCAGTACTTC.

V gene TRBV24-1 combines with J gene TRBJ1-5, with a tentative D call TRBD1 (5 bases). Trimming pared 7 bases from V and 3 bases from J, leaving 9 bases between. Germline V lookup: CDR1 KGHDR, CDR2 SFDVKD. CDR3 size: 13 residues. The CDR3 DNA follows: TGTGCCACCAGCGGGGGTTCCAATCAGCCCCAGCATTTT. This encodes CATSGGSNQPQHF.

This clone was seen a single time. The rearrangement links TRBV7-9 to TRBJ2-5; 13 bases line up with TRBD2. This CDR3 spans 16 amino acids. Per germline, CDR1 SEHNR and CDR2 FQNEAQ (reference sequence). J lost 4 bases, V lost 5 bases, and 7 bases had no gene match. The DNA for the CDR3 is TGTGCCAGCAGCAGAGCGGGACTAGCGGGACGAGAGACCCAGTACTTC. This gives the protein CASSRAGLAGRETQYF.

This chain uses TRBV28 with TRBJ1-1; D is unresolved. Between the trimmed V and J ends, which lost 4 bases and 6 bases, there was a span of 24 bases. The CDR3 loop spans 17 amino acids. The V gene's germline CDR1 is MDHEN and CDR2 SYDVKM. The CDR3 DNA sequence: TGTGCCAGCAGTTCTTTTAGGGAGGACTCACTCCGTCCTGAAGCTTTCTTT. This codes for CASSSFREDSLRPEAFF.

This rearrangement joins TRBV19 to TRBJ1-5; no reliable D call. V was shortened by 4 bases and J by 0 bases, with 19 bases between the two germline ends. Per germline, CDR1 LNHDA and CDR2 SQIVND (reference sequence). CDR3 length equals 18 residues. For the CDR3, the DNA is TGTGCCAGTAGTACCAACAGTGCGGGCGGAGGTAGCAATCAGCCCCAGCATTTT. It encodes CASSTNSAGGGSNQPQHF.

The V and J genes are TRBV7-6 and TRBJ2-5; the D is unclear. CDR3 length: 11 amino acids. Trimming took off 2 bases at V and 5 bases at J, with 3 bases between the two ends. Germline CDR1 SGHVS, CDR2 FNYEAQ. The CDR3 spells CASSLLETQYF. CDR3 DNA sequence: TGTGCCAGCAGCTTACTGGAGACCCAGTACTTC.

The chain joins TRBV28 to TRBJ2-3, with D possibly TRBD2 on 5 matching bases. Between the trimmed V and J ends, which lost 3 bases and 1 base, there was a span of 11 bases. Germline lookup yields CDR1 MDHEN and CDR2 SYDVKM. The CDR3 runs 15 residues. The CDR3 protein is CASSFGVAGTDTQYF. Here the CDR3 DNA reads TGTGCCAGCAGTTTCGGGGTCGCCGGCACAGATACGCAGTATTTT.

V usage is TRBV6-5 and J usage is TRBJ1-3; D is ambiguous. Between the trimmed V and J ends, which lost 5 bases and 0 bases, there was a span of 11 bases. The V gene's germline CDR1 is MNHEY and CDR2 SVGAGI. This CDR3 contains 15 residues. The CDR3 nucleotides are TGTGCCAGCAGTACCTCATTGAGCTCTGGAAACACCATATATTTT. Encoded protein: CASSTSLSSGNTIYF.

The CDR3: CASSELQGVTEAFF. CDR3 sequence (DNA): TGTGCCAGCAGCGAACTCCAGGGGGTGACTGAAGCTTTCTTT. This chain uses TRBV11-2 with TRBJ1-1; 7 nucleotides match TRBD1. Unmatched junction bases numbered 8, after V lost 5 bases and J lost 5 bases. The germline V gene has CDR1 SGHAT and CDR2 FQNNGV. The length of the CDR3 is 14 residues.

CDR3 sequence reads: CASTKRHSHTYEQYF. DNA for the CDR3: TGTGCCAGCACCAAAAGGCACAGTCACACCTACGAGCAGTACTTC. This chain links TRBV6-5 with TRBJ2-7, with unresolved D. Trimming pared 7 bases from V and 2 bases from J, leaving 18 bases between. Germline-derived CDR1 and CDR2 are MNHEY and SVGAGI. CDR3 length equals 15 residues.

The chain is built from TRBV27 and TRBJ2-1; 9 nucleotides line up with TRBD2. This CDR3 has 14 residues. The germline V gene has CDR1 MNHEY and CDR2 SMNVEV (reference sequence). V lost 5 bases to trimming and J lost 8 bases; unmatched junction nucleotides: 7. CDR3 nucleotide sequence: TGTGCCAGCAGTCCCTCTAGCGGGATTCATGAGCAGTTCTTC. Translating gives CASSPSSGIHEQFF.

This chain links TRBV28 with TRBJ2-3; D is possibly TRBD2 (6 bases). The ends were cut back, 2 bases at V and 2 bases at J, with 11 bases in the middle. CDR1 is MDHEN, CDR2 SYDVKM, per germline. There are 15 residues in the CDR3. The CDR3 region is CASSLSGPLTDTQYF. The CDR3 nucleotides are TGTGCCAGCAGTTTAAGCGGGCCCCTCACAGATACGCAGTATTTT.

The rearrangement uses TRBV3-1 (or the pseudogene TRBV3-2) and TRBJ2-5, with 8 bases aligning to TRBD1. The length of the CDR3 is 16 residues. Germline values: CDR1 LGHDT, CDR2 YNNKEL (reference sequence). J was trimmed by 3 bases and V by 2 bases; bases with no gene match: 8. CDR3 amino acids: CASSQKSQGAEETQYF. In nucleotides, the CDR3 is TGTGCCAGCAGCCAAAAAAGCCAGGGGGCAGAAGAGACCCAGTACTTC.

The V call is TRBV4-1, the J call TRBJ1-3; tentative D call: TRBD1 (5 bases). V was cut by 1 base and J by 0 bases, with 16 bases left in between. The CDR3 runs 18 residues. Germline V lookup: CDR1 MGHRA, CDR2 YSYEKL. The CDR3, as DNA: TGCGCCAGCAGCCAAGGTGATAACAGGAGCTTCTCTGGAAACACCATATATTTT. It is translated as CASSQGDNRSFSGNTIYF.

The rearrangement joins TRBV3-1 (or the pseudogene TRBV3-2) to TRBJ2-1; 7 bases map to TRBD2. The CDR3 totals 15 residues. V lost 3 bases to trimming and J lost 1 base; unmatched junction nucleotides: 3. Germline CDR1 reads LGHDT; CDR2 reads YNNKEL (reference sequence). The CDR3 protein is CASSHSGGSYNEQFF. The DNA of the CDR3 is TGTGCCAGCAGCCATTCGGGAGGATCCTACAATGAGCAGTTCTTC.

The chain combines TRBV6-5 with TRBJ2-1, with a weak D call TRBD2 (5 bases). The ends were cut back, 0 bases at V and 5 bases at J, with 11 bases in the middle. The length of the CDR3 is 15 residues. Germline CDR1 reads MNHEY; CDR2 reads SVGAGI. This CDR3 reads CASSYSTSGNNEQFF. Here the CDR3 DNA reads TGTGCCAGCAGTTACTCCACTAGTGGGAACAATGAGCAGTTCTTC.

The chain recombines TRBV5-6 with TRBJ1-1, with 7 nucleotides matching TRBD1. There are 13 residues in the CDR3. Germline V gives CDR1 SGHDT, CDR2 YYEEEE. Losses at the gene ends were 4 bases for V and 10 bases for J; bases not matched to a gene: 10. The CDR3 DNA reads as TGTGCCAGCAGCCCGACCCGCGGACAGGTAGCTTTCTTT. It specifies CASSPTRGQVAFF.

The chain has TRBV7-6 and TRBJ2-3; 8 nucleotides agree with TRBD2. The germline CDR1 and CDR2 sequences are SGHVS and FNYEAQ. V trimming: 5 bases; J trimming: 4 bases; junction bases outside the gene matches: 5. This CDR3 spans 14 amino acids. CDR3 sequence (DNA): TGTGCCAGCAGCGACGGACTAGCCGCAGATACGCAGTATTTT. Protein product: CASSDGLAADTQYF. Full variable domain (outside the CDR3, taken from reference TRBV7-6 and TRBJ2-3): GAGVSQSPRYKVTKRGQDVALRCDPISGHVSLYWYRQALGQGPEFLTYFNYEAQQDKSGLPNDRFSAERPEGSISTLTIQRTEQRDSAMYRCASSDGLAADTQYFGPGTRLTVL.